Presented here are 22 T cell receptor beta chains from one specimen sequenced in a study of blood T cell repertoires in COVID-19. The assay was immunoSEQ multiplex PCR, and TCRdb's table has in-frame clones only and misses some. The data show approximately 100,000 clones, 70% to 90% seen once. The source material was peripheral blood. All receptors come from a human donor in a cohort sampled during active COVID-19.

This clone was recorded only once. A read error may account for a junction end that differs from germline. V is TRBV9 and J is TRBJ2-1; the match to TRBD2 covers 7 bases. The CDR3 is 15 residues long. The germline V gene has CDR1 SGDLS and CDR2 YYNGEE. In nucleotides, the CDR3 is TGTGCCAGCAGCCTTTCCGGGACTACCTATAATGAGCAGTTCTTC. Amino acids: CASSLSGTTYNEQFF. Full variable domain (outside the CDR3, taken from reference TRBV9 and TRBJ2-1): DSGVTQTPKHLITATGQRVTLRCSPRSGDLSVYWYQQSLDQGLQFLIQYYNGEERAKGNILERFSAQQFPDLHSELNLSSLELGDSALYFCASSLSGTTYNEQFFGPGTRLTVL.

The chain is built from TRBV19 and TRBJ1-5; D is undetermined. The CDR3 is 16 residues long. CDR1 and CDR2 from the germline V gene are LNHDA and SQIVND (reference sequence). V gave up 5 bases and J gave up 3 bases, with 17 bases separating them. The CDR3 DNA sequence: TGTGCCAGTAGTCTTAACACCGGGGAATTCAATCAGCCCCAGCATTTT. It specifies CASSLNTGEFNQPQHF.

This chain connects TRBV28 to TRBJ2-1; tentatively, D is TRBD2 (5 bases). CDR3 length: 15 amino acids. Germline V gene data show CDR1 as MDHEN and CDR2 as SYDVKM. V was pared by 3 bases and J by 5 bases, with 14 bases between. CDR3 protein: CASSFPSGFHNEQFF. CDR3 sequence (DNA): TGTGCCAGCAGTTTCCCATCGGGGTTCCACAATGAGCAGTTCTTC.

This clone was seen a handful of times. The J gene is TRBJ1-6, the V gene TRBV2; 9 bases align to TRBD1. The germline V gene encodes CDR1 SNHLY and CDR2 FYNNEI. The CDR3 runs 13 residues. V shed 6 bases and J 9 bases; nucleotides not matched to a gene: 3. For the CDR3, the DNA is TGTGCCAGCAGGGGGACAGGGAGTTCACCCCTCCACTTT. The encoded protein is CASRGTGSSPLHF.

This clone was detected once. The chain combines TRBV19 with TRBJ2-4; D may be TRBD1 (6 bases). The CDR3 sequence is 16 residues long. CDR1 LNHDA and CDR2 SQIVND come from the germline V gene (reference sequence). V lost 4 bases, J lost 0 bases, and 13 bases lay in between. The CDR3 region is CASSKGDTLAKNIQYF. CDR3 nucleotides: TGTGCCAGTAGTAAAGGGGACACTCTAGCCAAAAACATTCAGTACTTC.

The chain has TRBV11-1 and TRBJ1-3; 7 positions agree with TRBD1. Germline V gene data show CDR1 as SGHAT and CDR2 as FQDESV (reference sequence). The CDR3 has 16 amino acids. The ends lost 5 bases at V and 0 bases at J; junction bases unmatched: 7. The CDR3 DNA reads TGTGCCAGCAGCCCTGAGGGACAGCTCTCTGGAAACACCATATATTTT. Amino acid sequence: CASSPEGQLSGNTIYF.

Turning to this clone: The same CDR3 arises from other DNA sequences in this sample as well. The chain links TRBV6-5 to TRBJ2-7, with D perhaps matching TRBD1 (6 bases). The CDR3 length is 14 residues. Deletions cut 0 bases from V and 1 base from J, with 7 bases between. Germline V lookup: CDR1 MNHEY, CDR2 SVGAGI. The DNA of the CDR3 is TGTGCCAGCAGTTACTCGGACAGTTCCTACGAGCAGTACTTC. It is translated as CASSYSDSSYEQYF.

This chain links TRBV2 with TRBJ1-5; D is possibly TRBD1 (5 bases). The germline gives CDR1 SNHLY, CDR2 FYNNEI. Between the trimmed V and J ends, which lost 1 base and 8 bases, there was a span of 24 bases. The CDR3 consists of 18 residues. CDR3 residues: CASSEGVGGGPPSKPQHF. The DNA for the CDR3 is TGTGCCAGCAGTGAAGGTGTCGGGGGGGGACCCCCTTCTAAGCCCCAGCATTTT.

The J gene is TRBJ1-3, the V gene TRBV13; D is uncertain. This CDR3 is 18 amino acids long. Deletions cut 5 bases from V and 0 bases from J, with 20 bases between. Germline CDR1 PRHDT, CDR2 FYEKMQ (reference sequence). CDR3 nucleotide sequence: TGTGCCAGCAGCATGTCGGTAGCCCCAACCTTCTCTGGAAACACCATATATTTT. This gives the protein CASSMSVAPTFSGNTIYF.

The chain couples TRBV18 to TRBJ1-4; D not certain. CDR3 length equals 16 residues. V was trimmed by 3 bases and J by 3 bases, leaving 14 bases between them. Germline CDR1 KGHSH, CDR2 LQKENI. CDR3 in amino acids: CASSPPSLGPNEKLFF. The CDR3 bases are TGTGCCAGCTCACCCCCAAGTCTTGGGCCTAATGAAAAACTGTTTTTT. The whole variable domain, filled in from reference TRBV18 and TRBJ1-4, reads NAGVMQNPRHLVRRRGQEARLRCSPMKGHSHVYWYRQLPEEGLKFMVYLQKENIIDESGMPKERFSAEFPKEGPSILRIQQVVRGDSAAYFCASSPPSLGPNEKLFFGSGTQLSVL.

This clone was recorded only once. The rearrangement uses TRBV6-5 and TRBJ2-3; unclear D gene. Germline V CDR1 and CDR2: MNHEY, SVGAGI. The length of the CDR3 is 14 residues. V lost 0 bases to trimming and J lost 2 bases, with 6 bases between them. CDR3 sequence reads: CASSYSGATDTQYF. CDR3 DNA sequence: TGTGCCAGCAGTTACTCCGGAGCCACAGATACGCAGTATTTT.

In this sample, this clone turned up a few times. The rearrangement joins TRBV4-1 to TRBJ1-6; the D is unclear. The V and J ends lost 3 bases and 0 bases respectively, with 12 bases between them. The V gene's germline CDR1 is MGHRA and CDR2 YSYEKL. The CDR3 has 17 residues. CDR3 amino acids: CASSHLQIISYNSPLHF. CDR3 sequence (DNA): TGCGCCAGCAGCCACCTACAGATAATCTCCTATAATTCACCCCTCCACTTT.

As DNA, the CDR3 is TGTGCCAGCAGCCAAGGGGCTGGACTCTATGGCTACACCTTC. Residues: CASSQGAGLYGYTF. The chain joins TRBV3-1 (or the pseudogene TRBV3-2) to TRBJ1-2, with D hard to call. From germline, CDR1 is LGHDT and CDR2 YNNKEL (reference sequence). Trimming left V 1 base short and J 4 bases short, with 10 bases between. The CDR3 is made up of 14 amino acids.

The gene calls are TRBV28 and TRBJ2-2; 7 bases match TRBD1. The CDR3 extends over 14 amino acids. CDR1 is MDHEN, CDR2 SYDVKM, per germline. V was clipped by 5 bases and J by 6 bases; unmatched bases: 6. CDR3: CASSVQTGPGELFF. CDR3 nucleotides: TGTGCCAGCAGTGTACAGACAGGGCCCGGGGAGCTGTTTTTT.

The CDR3: CASSMVPVNTEAFF. CDR3 nucleotides: TGTGCCAGTAGTATGGTCCCAGTGAACACTGAAGCTTTCTTT. V and J are TRBV19 and TRBJ1-1; D ambiguous. The germline V gene encodes CDR1 LNHDA and CDR2 SQIVND (reference sequence). Trimming removed 3 bases at V and 0 bases at J, with 8 bases between. The CDR3 is 14 residues long.

This rearrangement joins TRBV7-8 to TRBJ1-5; D gene unclear. The CDR3 consists of 14 residues. With 4 bases removed from V and 4 bases from J, the gap between germline ends came to 11 bases. Per germline, CDR1 SGHVS and CDR2 FQNEAQ. CDR3 sequence reads: CASSYSEVNQPQHF. The CDR3 coding sequence is TGTGCCAGCAGCTATTCGGAGGTTAATCAGCCCCAGCATTTT. Full variable domain (rest looked up from reference TRBV7-8 and TRBJ1-5): GAGVSQSPRYKVAKRGQDVALRCDPISGHVSLFWYQQALGQGPEFLTYFQNEAQLDKSGLPSDRFFAERPEGSVSTLKIQRTQQEDSAVYLCASSYSEVNQPQHFGDGTRLSIL.

This clone was observed once. This rearrangement joins TRBV3-1 (or the pseudogene TRBV3-2) to TRBJ2-1; 7 nucleotides align to TRBD2. V was clipped by 5 bases and J by 5 bases; unmatched bases: 3. Germline loops: CDR1 LGHDT, CDR2 YNNKEL (reference sequence). The CDR3 is 13 residues long. CDR3 protein: CASSTTSNNEQFF. CDR3 coding DNA: TGTGCCAGCAGCACGACTAGCAACAATGAGCAGTTCTTC.

V and J are TRBV30 and TRBJ1-4; D perhaps matches TRBD1 (6 bases). Germline V lookup: CDR1 GTSNPN, CDR2 SVGIG (reference sequence). This CDR3 contains 12 residues. V was cut by 3 bases and J by 10 bases, with 12 bases left in between. CDR3 bases: TGTGCCTGGAGGGGGGCCGGACTAAAACTGTTTTTT. Its protein product is CAWRGAGLKLFF.

V usage is TRBV11-3 and J usage is TRBJ1-1; 10 nucleotides match TRBD1. The length of the CDR3 is 15 residues. V lost 5 bases and J lost 1; bases outside the gene matches: 4. Germline-derived CDR1 and CDR2 are SGHNT and YENEEA. The CDR3 region is CASSLGTGANTEAFF. The CDR3 DNA is TGTGCCAGCAGCCTGGGGACAGGGGCGAACACTGAAGCTTTCTTT.

This clone was seen a handful of times. The chain is built from TRBV28 and TRBJ1-2, with a possible D match to TRBD1 (6 bases). Trimming stripped 5 bases from V and 4 bases from J, with 17 bases between. The germline V gene encodes CDR1 MDHEN and CDR2 SYDVKM. The CDR3 covers 15 residues. CDR3 bases: TGTGCCAGCAGTCCCGCGGGGGCAATCCTCTATGGCTACACCTTC. It is translated as CASSPAGAILYGYTF.

This clone was counted a few times. This chain uses TRBV28 with TRBJ2-7; 8 bases line up with TRBD1. Germline CDR1 reads MDHEN; CDR2 reads SYDVKM. J lost 7 bases, V lost 10 bases, and 6 bases had no gene match. The CDR3 covers 11 residues. This CDR3 is CATAQGGEQYF. DNA for the CDR3: TGTGCCACTGCACAGGGGGGAGAGCAGTACTTC.

This chain joins TRBV30 and TRBJ2-5; 8 bases are shared with TRBD1. With 2 bases clipped from V and 5 bases from J, the junction kept 4 bases outside the gene matches. The CDR3 is 13 amino acids. Germline V CDR1 and CDR2: GTSNPN, SVGIG (reference sequence). The CDR3 DNA reads TGTGCCTGGAGTTCGCAGGGGGCGGAGACCCAGTACTTC. Its protein product is CAWSSQGAETQYF.